These 29 T cell receptor beta chains were sequenced from one sample in a study of shared clonotypes between healthy human individuals. Some clones are missing from TCRdb's copy, which holds only in-frame ones; the method was immunoSEQ multiplex PCR. The profile covers fewer than 1.8 million clones, with approximately 98.5% appearing a single time and 0.36% taken by the ten largest. Sequencing was carried out using naive CD4+ T cells sorted from blood. Subset specified: CD45RA+ positively selected. These receptors all stem from a man aged 25-40 years in good health.

The chain carries TRBV15 and TRBJ2-7; tentatively, D is TRBD1 (6 bases). The CDR3 sequence is 16 residues long. The V gene's germline CDR1 is LNHNV and CDR2 YYDKDF (reference sequence). Between the trimmed V and J ends, which lost 0 bases and 7 bases, there was a span of 19 bases. This CDR3 reads CATSRDNPRGLGEQYF. The CDR3 bases are TGTGCCACCAGCAGAGACAACCCCAGGGGATTGGGGGAGCAGTACTTC. The full variable domain, completed using reference TRBV15 and TRBJ2-7, is DAMVIQNPRYQVTQFGKPVTLSCSQTLNHNVMYWYQQKSSQAPKLLFHYYDKDFNNEADTPDNFQSRRPNTSFCFLDIRSPGLGDTAMYLCATSRDNPRGLGEQYFGPGTRLTVT.

This chain joins TRBV5-4 and TRBJ2-5; 9 bases align to TRBD2. Germline lookup yields CDR1 SGHNT and CDR2 YYREEE (reference sequence). This CDR3 has 17 residues. The trim removed 4 bases at V and 1 base at J, leaving 11 bases unmatched. CDR3 bases: TGTGCCAGCAGCCCGCCGCCTGGGCGGGAGGGCCAAGAGACCCAGTACTTC. Its protein is CASSPPPGREGQETQYF.

V and J are TRBV14 and TRBJ2-3, with TRBD2 as a possible D gene (6 bases). The germline V gene has CDR1 SGHDN and CDR2 FVKESK. The V and J ends lost 6 bases and 7 bases respectively, with 23 bases between them. The CDR3 is 16 amino acids. CDR3 nucleotide sequence: TGTGCCAGCAGTCGCGGGACGCGGGGTATGTTGAATACGCAGTATTTT. It codes for CASSRGTRGMLNTQYF.

The CDR3 region is CASSFTGASEQYF. DNA of the CDR3: TGTGCCAGCAGCTTTACGGGGGCGAGCGAGCAGTACTTC. The V call is TRBV11-3, the J call TRBJ2-7; D could derive from TRBD1 or TRBD2 (6 bases each). CDR1 and CDR2 (germline): SGHNT, YENEEA. The CDR3 sequence is 13 residues long. V was shortened by 3 bases and J by 6 bases, with 12 bases between the two germline ends.

The rearrangement links TRBV2 to TRBJ2-7, with 9 bases lining up with TRBD1. The V gene's germline CDR1 is SNHLY and CDR2 FYNNEI. CDR3 length: 15 amino acids. J was trimmed by 3 bases and V by 5 bases; bases with no gene match: 8. CDR3 amino acids: CASSTRQGGGYEQYF. The CDR3 DNA follows: TGTGCCAGCAGTACTCGACAGGGGGGAGGCTACGAGCAGTACTTC. The entire variable domain, with the rest obtained from reference TRBV2 and TRBJ2-7, is as follows: EPEVTQTPSHQVTQMGQEVILRCVPISNHLYFYWYRQILGQKVEFLVSFYNNEISEKSEIFDDQFSVERPDGSNFTLKIRSTKLEDSAMYFCASSTRQGGGYEQYFGPGTRLTVT.

This chain uses TRBV5-5 with TRBJ2-2, with D unresolved. The germline V gene has CDR1 SGHKS and CDR2 YYEKEE (reference sequence). The CDR3 extends over 15 amino acids. V was clipped by 1 base and J by 2 bases, with 9 bases between them. The CDR3 nucleotides are TGTGCCAGCAGCTTGTCTGTACCTAACACCGGGGAGCTGTTTTTT. This encodes CASSLSVPNTGELFF.

This clone is a singleton in its sample. This chain links TRBV18 with TRBJ1-4; no clear D gene. Trimming cost V 6 bases and J 3 bases, with 8 bases left between them. Per the germline V gene, CDR1 is KGHSH and CDR2 is LQKENI. The CDR3 runs to 13 residues. CDR3 amino acids: CASSQGPNEKLFF. The CDR3 DNA sequence: TGTGCCAGCTCCCAAGGACCTAATGAAAAACTGTTTTTT.

V and J are TRBV10-1 and TRBJ2-1; weak D call: TRBD2 (6 bases). Germline V gene lookup returns CDR1 WNHNN and CDR2 SYGVQD (reference sequence). With 1 base removed from V and 14 bases from J, the gap between germline ends came to 18 bases. This CDR3 is 14 amino acids long. The DNA for the CDR3 is TGCGCCAGCAGTGAGTTGGGACTGCCCGGTGGAAAGTTCTTC. Protein sequence: CASSELGLPGGKFF.

The rearrangement uses TRBV7-9 and TRBJ2-1; D may be TRBD1 or TRBD2 (5 bases each). The CDR3 totals 14 residues. Per the germline V gene, CDR1 is SEHNR and CDR2 is FQNEAQ (reference sequence). V shed 6 bases and J shed 5 bases, with 14 bases lying between them. CDR3 in DNA: TGTGCCAGCAGAATCCGGGACCCACACAATGAGCAGTTCTTC. It is translated as CASRIRDPHNEQFF.

This chain's CDR3 is CASSTYRAAGANVLTF. The CDR3, as DNA: TGTGCCAGCAGCACCTACAGGGCTGCTGGGGCCAACGTCCTGACTTTC. The J gene is TRBJ2-6, the V gene TRBV11-2; possibly TRBD1 for D (6 bases). The V end lost 5 bases, the J end lost 2 bases, and 13 bases lay between the germline ends. The CDR3 has 16 amino acids. Germline CDR1 is SGHAT and CDR2 is FQNNGV.

As to this clone: Other nucleotide sequences from this sample produce the same CDR3. The chain carries TRBV29-1 and TRBJ2-2; the D is unclear. Germline CDR1 and CDR2: SQVTM and ANQGSEA. There are 12 residues in the CDR3. Trimming took 6 bases from V and 1 from J, leaving 6 bases between them. CDR3 nucleotide sequence: TGCAGCGTGCCAGGGAACACCGGGGAGCTGTTTTTT. Translating it yields CSVPGNTGELFF.

The chain recombines TRBV19 with TRBJ2-1; 9 nucleotides agree with TRBD2. J was trimmed by 3 bases and V by 4 bases; bases with no gene match: 7. CDR1 is LNHDA and CDR2 is SQIVND in the germline V gene (reference sequence). This CDR3 has 16 residues. The CDR3, as DNA: TGTGCCAGTAGTAGGGGTAGCGGGAGCTACTACAATGAGCAGTTCTTC. It translates to CASSRGSGSYYNEQFF.

The rearrangement links TRBV27 to TRBJ2-3, with unresolved D. Germline V gives CDR1 MNHEY, CDR2 SMNVEV (reference sequence). The CDR3 loop spans 14 amino acids. V lost 6 bases to trimming and J lost 3 bases, with 13 bases between them. CDR3 coding DNA: TGTGCCAGCAGGACGAGAATTCAGACAGATACGCAGTATTTT. Translated, it gives CASRTRIQTDTQYF.

The chain uses TRBV20-1 and TRBJ1-4; no reliable D call. Germline V gene sequence: CDR1 DFQATT, CDR2 SNEGSKA (reference sequence). This CDR3 is 11 amino acids long. Trimming took off 6 bases at V and 8 bases at J, with 10 bases between the two ends. The DNA of the CDR3 is TGCAGTGCCCCCGATCGGGAAAAACTGTTTTTT. Translation gives CSAPDREKLFF.

The rearrangement uses TRBV6-6 and TRBJ2-7, with 9 bases that match TRBD1. In germline, CDR1 is MNHNY, CDR2 SVGAGI (reference sequence). The ends lost 2 bases at V and 5 bases at J; junction bases unmatched: 7. This CDR3 comprises 15 residues. The CDR3 here is CASSYTGTGLHEQYF. Here the CDR3 DNA reads TGTGCCAGCAGTTACACCGGGACAGGGCTGCACGAGCAGTACTTC.

The chain recombines TRBV2 with TRBJ1-2; D is unclear. This CDR3 region has 12 residues. Germline V gene lookup returns CDR1 SNHLY and CDR2 FYNNEI. V shed 11 bases and J shed 1 base, with 11 bases lying between them. CDR3 bases: TGTGCCCTCGGTTATGGTAACTATGGCTACACCTTC. This codes for CALGYGNYGYTF.

The chain combines TRBV6-6 with TRBJ2-2; no clear D. Per germline, CDR1 MNHNY and CDR2 SVGAGI (reference sequence). The CDR3 length is 12 residues. Trimming cost V 5 bases and J 2 bases, with 3 bases left between them. In nucleotides, the CDR3 is TGTGCCAGCAGTACTAACACCGGGGAGCTGTTTTTT. Encoded protein: CASSTNTGELFF.

The chain recombines TRBV10-2 with TRBJ2-1; 11 nucleotides line up with TRBD2. The germline CDR1 and CDR2 sequences are WSHSY and SAAADI. V trimming: 5 bases; J trimming: 2 bases; junction bases outside the gene matches: 2. The CDR3 extends over 15 amino acids. The CDR3 sequence: CASSPSGGPYNEQFF. CDR3 nucleotides: TGCGCCAGCAGTCCTAGCGGGGGGCCCTACAATGAGCAGTTCTTC.

The chain recombines TRBV25-1 with TRBJ2-7, with D perhaps given as TRBD1 or TRBD2 (5 bases each). CDR3 length: 16 amino acids. V shed 5 bases and J shed 1 base, with 18 bases lying between them. The V gene's germline CDR1 is MGHDK and CDR2 SYGVNS. The CDR3 DNA reads as TGTGCCAGCAGTTTAAGGGGAGCAGGCGCATCCTACGAGCAGTACTTC. It yields the protein CASSLRGAGASYEQYF.

This clone was recorded only once. The junction differs from germline at one of its ends, possibly a read error. The chain couples TRBV18 to TRBJ1-2; the D gene is possibly TRBD1 (5 bases). There are 13 residues in the CDR3. The V gene's germline CDR1 is KGHSH and CDR2 LQKENI. The CDR3 bases are TGTGCCAGCTCACCGGGGACGGATTATGCCTACACCTTC. It is translated as CASSPGTDYAYTF.

The chain couples TRBV27 to TRBJ1-5, with D maybe TRBD1 (6 bases). The CDR3 covers 16 residues. Trimming removed 5 bases from V and 2 bases from J, with 16 bases in between. Germline lookup yields CDR1 MNHEY and CDR2 SMNVEV (reference sequence). The CDR3 protein is CASSRGGAFGNQPQHF. CDR3 nucleotides: TGTGCCAGCAGTAGGGGGGGGGCGTTTGGCAATCAGCCCCAGCATTTT.

This clone appeared a single time. V usage is TRBV11-2 and J usage is TRBJ2-7; TRBD1 is a possible D gene (6 bases). CDR1 is SGHAT and CDR2 is FQNNGV in the germline V gene. V lost 3 bases, J lost 3 bases, and 18 bases lay in between. This CDR3 region has 16 residues. In DNA form, the CDR3 reads TGTGCCAGCAGCTTTTCAGGGGTAGGGGGTTTCTACGAGCAGTACTTC. Translating gives CASSFSGVGGFYEQYF.

The gene calls are TRBV7-2 and TRBJ2-2; D gene unclear. V lost 1 base and J lost 7, with 7 bases in between. Germline lookup yields CDR1 SGHTA and CDR2 FQGNSA. The CDR3 spans 13 residues. As DNA, the CDR3 is TGTGCCAGCAGCTTAGTGATGGGCGGGGAGCTGTTTTTT. This sequence encodes CASSLVMGGELFF.

The rearrangement joins TRBV6-5 to TRBJ1-5; D is uncertain. The germline CDR1 and CDR2 sequences are MNHEY and SVGAGI. The V gene lost 6 bases and the J gene lost 0 bases, with 9 bases spanning the gap. CDR3 size: 14 residues. The CDR3 nucleotides read TGTGCCAGCAGCCTCGCCTATAGCAATCAGCCCCAGCATTTT. It is translated as CASSLAYSNQPQHF.

The V call is TRBV4-2, the J call TRBJ1-2; TRBD1 matches at 7 bases. The CDR3 is 15 residues long. Germline V gene data show CDR1 as LGHNA and CDR2 as YNFKEQ. V lost 1 base and J lost 5; bases outside the gene matches: 7. This chain's CDR3 is CASSQVVSGGYGYTF. For the CDR3, the DNA is TGTGCCAGCAGCCAAGTAGTGTCAGGGGGTTATGGCTACACCTTC.

This clone was found once. V is TRBV7-9 and J is TRBJ2-7; no clear D gene. Per the germline V gene, CDR1 is SEHNR and CDR2 is FQNEAQ (reference sequence). The CDR3 sequence is 12 residues long. V shed 5 bases and J shed 3 bases, with 8 bases lying between them. CDR3 DNA sequence: TGTGCCAGCAGCGCAGGCGTCTACGAGCAGTACTTC. This gives the protein CASSAGVYEQYF.

The chain carries TRBV10-1 and TRBJ1-1; D is unresolved. The CDR3 sequence is 15 residues long. The germline V gene encodes CDR1 WNHNN and CDR2 SYGVQD (reference sequence). Trimming removed 0 bases at V and 0 bases at J, with 8 bases between. The CDR3: CASSESGQMNTEAFF. The CDR3 DNA reads TGCGCCAGCAGTGAGTCCGGGCAGATGAACACTGAAGCTTTCTTT.

The CDR3, as DNA: TGTGCCAGCAGCAAAGGCGGGGACGTGACCTACGAGCAGTACTTC. Protein: CASSKGGDVTYEQYF. The rearrangement links TRBV7-9 to TRBJ2-7, with a tentative D call TRBD2 (6 bases). This CDR3 spans 15 amino acids. The V end lost 5 bases, the J end lost 2 bases, and 16 bases lay between the germline ends. Germline loops: CDR1 SEHNR, CDR2 FQNEAQ (reference sequence).

V is TRBV18 and J is TRBJ2-4; TRBD2 is a possible D gene (6 bases). V lost 5 bases, J lost 0 bases, and 11 bases lay in between. In germline, CDR1 is KGHSH, CDR2 LQKENI. CDR3 length equals 15 residues. In DNA, the CDR3 is TGTGCCAGCTCATCGGCGGGACTAGCCAAAAACATTCAGTACTTC. This sequence encodes CASSSAGLAKNIQYF.